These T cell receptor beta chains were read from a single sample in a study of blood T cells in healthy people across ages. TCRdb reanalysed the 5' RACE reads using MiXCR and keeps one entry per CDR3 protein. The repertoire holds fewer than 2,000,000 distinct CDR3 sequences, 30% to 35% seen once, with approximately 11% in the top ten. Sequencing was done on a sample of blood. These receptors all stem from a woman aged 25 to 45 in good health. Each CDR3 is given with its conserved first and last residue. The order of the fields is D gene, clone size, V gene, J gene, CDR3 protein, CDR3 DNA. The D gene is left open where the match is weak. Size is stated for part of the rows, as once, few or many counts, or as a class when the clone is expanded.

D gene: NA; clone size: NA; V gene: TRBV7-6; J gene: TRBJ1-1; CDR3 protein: CASSLLQGRNTEAFF; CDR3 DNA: TGTGCCAGCAGCTTATTACAGGGTCGGAACACTGAAGCTTTCTTT
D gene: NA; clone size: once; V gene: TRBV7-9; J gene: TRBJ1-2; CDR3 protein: CATQLAGEESTF; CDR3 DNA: TGTGCCACCCAGCTGGCCGGGGAGGAAAGCACCTTC
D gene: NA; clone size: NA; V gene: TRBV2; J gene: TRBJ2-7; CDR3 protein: CASSETLGVGDYEQYF; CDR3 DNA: TGTGCCAGCAGTGAGACCTTGGGGGTTGGGGATTACGAGCAGTACTTC
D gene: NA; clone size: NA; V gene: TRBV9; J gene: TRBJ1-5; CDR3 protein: CASSTTDVGEPQHF; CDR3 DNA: TGTGCCAGCAGCACAACGGACGTTGGGGAGCCCCAGCATTTT
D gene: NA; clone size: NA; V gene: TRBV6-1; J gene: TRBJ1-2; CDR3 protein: CASSENLDVLNYGYTF; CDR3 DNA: TGTGCCAGCAGTGAAAATTTAGACGTATTAAACTATGGCTACACCTTC
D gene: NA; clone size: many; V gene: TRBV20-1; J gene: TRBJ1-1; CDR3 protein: CSARAGAAEAFF; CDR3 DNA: TGCAGTGCTAGAGCAGGGGCCGCTGAAGCTTTCTTT
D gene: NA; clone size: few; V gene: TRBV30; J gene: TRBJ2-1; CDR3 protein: CAGVVWNEQFF; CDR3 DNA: TGTGCCGGGGTTGTATGGAATGAGCAGTTCTTC
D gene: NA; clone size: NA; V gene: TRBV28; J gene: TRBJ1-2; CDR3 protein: CAIDGYTF; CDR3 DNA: TGTGCCATCGATGGCTACACCTTC
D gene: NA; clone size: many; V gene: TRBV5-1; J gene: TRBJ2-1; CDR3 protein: CASSPTVTYNEQFF; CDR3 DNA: TGTGCCAGCAGCCCAACAGTCACCTACAATGAGCAGTTCTTC
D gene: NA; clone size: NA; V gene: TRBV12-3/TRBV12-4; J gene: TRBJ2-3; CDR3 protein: CVSSLAGIRTDTQYF; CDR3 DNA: TGTGTCAGCAGTTTGGCCGGGATTAGAACAGATACGCAGTATTTC
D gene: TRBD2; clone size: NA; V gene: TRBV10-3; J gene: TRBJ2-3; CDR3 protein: CAIRGLAGGSDTQYF; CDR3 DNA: TGTGCCATCAGGGGACTAGCGGGAGGGTCAGATACGCAGTATTTT
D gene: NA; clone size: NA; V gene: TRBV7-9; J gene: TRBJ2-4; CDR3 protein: CASSPLTAAKNIQYF; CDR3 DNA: TGTGCCAGCAGCCCCCTGACTGCAGCCAAAAACATTCAGTACTTC
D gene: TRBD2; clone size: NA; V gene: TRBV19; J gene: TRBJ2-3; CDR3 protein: CASSIDGLAGSADTQYF; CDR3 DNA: TGTGCCAGTAGTATAGATGGTCTAGCGGGGAGTGCAGATACGCAGTATTTT
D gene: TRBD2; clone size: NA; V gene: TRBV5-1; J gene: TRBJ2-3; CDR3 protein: CASSLALAGGPSTDTQYF; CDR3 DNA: TGTGCCAGCAGCTTAGCCCTAGCGGGAGGGCCCTCCACAGATACGCAGTATTTT
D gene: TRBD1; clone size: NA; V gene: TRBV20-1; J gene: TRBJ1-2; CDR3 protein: CSAPQGAGGYTF; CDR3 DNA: TGCAGTGCGCCACAGGGGGCGGGTGGCTACACCTTC
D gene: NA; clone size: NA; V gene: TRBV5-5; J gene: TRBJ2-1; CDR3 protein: CASSAIGTGIYNEQFF; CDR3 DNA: TGTGCCAGCAGCGCTATTGGGACTGGAATATACAATGAGCAGTTCTTC
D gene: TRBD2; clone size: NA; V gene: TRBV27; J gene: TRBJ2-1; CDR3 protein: CASSPGTSGRQEQFF; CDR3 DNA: TGTGCCAGCAGCCCCGGGACTAGCGGGAGGCAGGAGCAGTTCTTC
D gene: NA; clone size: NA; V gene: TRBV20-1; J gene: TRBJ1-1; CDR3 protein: CSARGQRALNTEAFF; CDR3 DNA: TGCAGTGCTAGAGGGCAGAGAGCGTTGAACACTGAAGCTTTCTTT
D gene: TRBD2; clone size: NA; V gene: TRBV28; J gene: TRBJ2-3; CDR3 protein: CASSLFELAGSDTQYF; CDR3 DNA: TGTGCCAGCAGTTTATTCGAGCTAGCGGGGTCAGATACGCAGTATTTT
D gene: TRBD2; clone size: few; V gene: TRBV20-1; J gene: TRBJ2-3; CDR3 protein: CSASGSTSGGTDTQYF; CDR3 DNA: TGCAGTGCTAGTGGGTCGACTAGCGGGGGGACAGATACGCAGTATTTT
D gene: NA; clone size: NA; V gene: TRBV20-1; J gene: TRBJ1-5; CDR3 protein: CSARSRGDQPQHF; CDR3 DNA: TGCAGTGCTAGAAGTAGGGGGGATCAGCCCCAGCATTTT
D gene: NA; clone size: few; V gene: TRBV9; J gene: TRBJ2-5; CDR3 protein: CASSGGTRREETQYF; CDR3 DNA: TGTGCCAGCAGCGGGGGGACAAGGAGGGAGGAGACCCAGTACTTC
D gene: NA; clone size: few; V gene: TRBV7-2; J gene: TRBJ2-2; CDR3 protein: CASSGTTNTGELFF; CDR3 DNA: TGTGCCAGCAGCGGGACGACGAACACCGGGGAGCTGTTTTTT
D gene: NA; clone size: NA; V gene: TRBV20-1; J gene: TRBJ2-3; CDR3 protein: CSANSESADTQYF; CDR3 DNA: TGCAGTGCTAATAGCGAGAGCGCAGATACGCAGTATTTT
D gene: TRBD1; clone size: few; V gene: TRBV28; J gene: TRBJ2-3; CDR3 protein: CASSTLDRVVWSADTQYF; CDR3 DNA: TGTGCCAGCAGTACACTCGACAGGGTTGTTTGGTCTGCAGATACGCAGTATTTT
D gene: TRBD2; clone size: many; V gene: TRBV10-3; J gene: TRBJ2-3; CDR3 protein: CAISESPSPFGGGTDTQYF; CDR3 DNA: TGTGCCATCAGTGAGTCGCCTTCCCCTTTCGGGGGGGGCACAGATACGCAGTATTTT
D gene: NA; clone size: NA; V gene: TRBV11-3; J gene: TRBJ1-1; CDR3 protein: CASSLEAHNTEAFF; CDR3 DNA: TGTGCCAGCAGCTTAGAAGCGCACAACACTGAAGCTTTCTTT
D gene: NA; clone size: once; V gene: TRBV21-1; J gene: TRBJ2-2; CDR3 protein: CASSKELAGVNTGELFF; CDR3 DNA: TGTGCCAGCAGCAAAGAGTTGGCGGGAGTCAACACCGGGGAGCTGTTTTTT